The 21 T cell receptor beta chains given below trace back to one sample, sequenced in a study of response to subunit inactivated influenza vaccine. TCRdb redid the calling of the RT-PCR reads with MiXCR, one entry per CDR3 protein. This sample has under 500,000 distinct CDR3 sequences, with approximately 11% found just once. The sample was PBMCs from blood, taken 35 to 45 days after vaccination. All receptors derive from a man aged 50-59 years who received an inactivated influenza vaccine.

This clonotype was counted between two and nine times. Here the CDR3 reads CSAREGRISEAFF. As DNA, the CDR3 is TGCAGTGCTAGAGAGGGGAGGATTAGTGAAGCTTTCTTT. This rearrangement joins TRBV20-1 to TRBJ1-1, with no clear D. V was clipped by 0 bases and J by 7 bases, with 12 bases between them. CDR1 is DFQATT and CDR2 is SNEGSKA in the germline V gene (reference sequence). The length of the CDR3 is 13 residues.

This clonotype was counted a few times. The chain joins TRBV5-6 to TRBJ2-3; 10 bases match TRBD2. CDR3 length: 16 amino acids. Germline V CDR1 and CDR2: SGHDT, YYEEEE. After removal of 3 bases from V and 3 bases from J, the junction contained 7 bases not matched to a gene. CDR3 sequence (DNA): TGTGCCAGCAGCTGGGGAGCGGGGGGGCCTACAGATACGCAGTATTTT. Translation gives CASSWGAGGPTDTQYF.

V usage is TRBV7-8 and J usage is TRBJ2-1; a weak D match, TRBD1 (5 bases). Germline V lookup: CDR1 SGHVS, CDR2 FQNEAQ. V lost 2 bases to trimming and J lost 6 bases, with 17 bases between them. CDR3 length: 16 residues. The CDR3 nucleotides read TGTGCCAGCAGCTTATCGCCCCCGACAGACCGCAATGAGCAGTTCTTC. Its translation: CASSLSPPTDRNEQFF.

This clonotype occurred a few times. The chain uses TRBV20-1 and TRBJ2-1; tentatively, D is TRBD2 (5 bases). V gave up 3 bases and J gave up 4 bases, with 10 bases separating them. Looked up from germline, CDR1 is DFQATT and CDR2 is SNEGSKA (reference sequence). CDR3 length: 13 amino acids. This CDR3 reads CSARLGLYNEQFF. The CDR3 nucleotides read TGCAGTGCTAGGCTCGGACTTTACAATGAGCAGTTCTTC.

This chain connects TRBV20-1 to TRBJ2-2; D remains ambiguous. The germline V gene has CDR1 DFQATT and CDR2 SNEGSKA (reference sequence). This CDR3 comprises 14 residues. V dropped 6 bases and J dropped 1 base, with 12 bases sitting between them. The CDR3 spells CSARPGLNTGELFF. The CDR3 DNA is TGCAGTGCGAGACCAGGTCTGAACACCGGGGAGCTGTTTTTT.

Of note for this clonotype: A much larger clonotype is one base distant, so this may be a read error. The chain carries TRBV18 and TRBJ2-5; a weak D match, TRBD2 (5 bases). The CDR3 is made up of 14 amino acids. Looked up from germline, CDR1 is KGHSH and CDR2 is LQKENI. In nucleotides, the CDR3 is TGTGCCAGCTCACCAAGGAGGTTCCAAGAGACCCAGTGCTTC. Its translation: CASSPRRFQETQCF.

This clonotype was counted many times. The rearrangement uses TRBV7-2 and TRBJ1-1, with D perhaps matching TRBD1 (6 bases). This CDR3 is 13 amino acids long. Germline-derived CDR1 and CDR2 are SGHTA and FQGNSA. Trimming shortened V by 6 bases and J by 1 base, and 9 bases separated the two germline ends. The CDR3 sequence is CASSRDTNTEAFF. For the CDR3, the DNA is TGTGCCAGCAGTCGGGACACGAACACTGAAGCTTTCTTT.

This chain joins TRBV27 and TRBJ2-7; no clear D. Germline values: CDR1 MNHEY, CDR2 SMNVEV (reference sequence). CDR3 length: 13 amino acids. V was trimmed by 6 bases and J by 3 bases, leaving 12 bases between them. This CDR3 reads CASRPIDVYEQYF. The CDR3 DNA sequence: TGTGCCAGCAGACCCATAGACGTCTACGAGCAGTACTTC.

This chain joins TRBV7-9 and TRBJ1-4, with 8 nucleotides matching TRBD1. After removal of 7 bases from V and 8 bases from J, the junction contained 3 bases not matched to a gene. Germline V gives CDR1 SEHNR, CDR2 FQNEAQ (reference sequence). The CDR3 is 12 amino acids. CDR3 protein: CASNPGGEKLFF. DNA for the CDR3: TGTGCCAGCAACCCAGGGGGCGAAAAACTGTTTTTT.

The chain uses TRBV6-2 or TRBV6-3 and TRBJ1-1; D not certain. V was cut by 10 bases and J by 1 base, with 13 bases left in between. Germline loops: CDR1 MNHEY, CDR2 SVGEGT. This CDR3 contains 13 residues. This CDR3 is CATTSSSNTEAFF. Written as DNA, the CDR3 is TGTGCCACTACTTCCTCCTCGAACACTGAAGCTTTCTTT.

This clonotype was observed a few times. The chain carries TRBV5-1 and TRBJ1-1; D gene ambiguous. Trimming shortened V by 5 bases and J by 0 bases, and 11 bases separated the two germline ends. This CDR3 spans 14 amino acids. The germline CDR1 and CDR2 sequences are SGHRS and YFSETQ. CDR3 nucleotide sequence: TGCGCCAGCAGTAGGGAGGGCATGAACACTGAAGCTTTCTTT. It is translated as CASSREGMNTEAFF.

This clonotype was detected ten times or more. J is TRBJ1-1 and V is TRBV12-3 or TRBV12-4, with TRBD1 matching 7 bases. The ends lost 10 bases at V and 0 bases at J; junction bases unmatched: 8. This CDR3 is 14 amino acids long. The DNA for the CDR3 is TGTGCCACCCTAGTGGGACAGCTGAACACTGAAGCTTTCTTT. It translates to CATLVGQLNTEAFF.

This clonotype was seen a handful of times. The rearrangement joins TRBV12-3 or TRBV12-4 to TRBJ2-5; TRBD2 aligns across 10 bases. There are 15 residues in the CDR3. Trimming took 7 bases from V and 1 from J; bases not matched to a gene: 6. The CDR3 loop is CASTQSGGAQETQYF. In DNA form, the CDR3 reads TGTGCCAGCACTCAGAGCGGGGGGGCCCAAGAGACCCAGTACTTC.

There are many counts of this clonotype. The V and J genes are TRBV7-9 and TRBJ2-1; perhaps D is TRBD1 or TRBD2 (5 bases each). This CDR3 spans 15 amino acids. CDR1 is SEHNR, CDR2 FQNEAQ, per germline (reference sequence). Between the trimmed V and J ends, which lost 2 bases and 7 bases, there was a span of 15 bases. CDR3: CASSLMTGTGNEQFF. Here the CDR3 DNA reads TGTGCCAGCAGCTTAATGACCGGGACGGGGAATGAGCAGTTCTTC.

In its sample, this clonotype was seen many times. The chain links TRBV12-3 or TRBV12-4 to TRBJ2-5; tentatively, D is TRBD1 (5 bases). This CDR3 has 12 amino acids. V gave up 6 bases and J gave up 4 bases, with 9 bases separating them. Here the CDR3 reads CASRQVLETQYF. The CDR3 DNA reads TGTGCCAGCAGACAGGTTTTAGAGACCCAGTACTTC.

CDR3 sequence: CASSQRSYNEQFF. The CDR3 nucleotides are TGTGCCAGCAGCCAAAGGTCTTACAATGAGCAGTTCTTC. This chain connects TRBV16 to TRBJ2-1; D is undetermined. The germline V gene has CDR1 KGHSY and CDR2 FQNENV. V was trimmed by 2 bases and J by 4 bases, leaving 6 bases between them. The CDR3 is 13 residues long.

The rearrangement links TRBV18 to TRBJ2-3; TRBD2 is a possible D gene (6 bases). The germline CDR1 and CDR2 sequences are KGHSH and LQKENI. V was pared by 3 bases and J by 3 bases, with 19 bases between. The CDR3 covers 17 residues. For the CDR3, the DNA is TGTGCCAGCTCACCCCAGGCCCCGGGAGTGGGGACAGATACGCAGTATTTT. This codes for CASSPQAPGVGTDTQYF.

The rearrangement links TRBV4-2 to TRBJ2-1; possible D gene TRBD1, 6 bases. Germline assignment: CDR1 LGHNA and CDR2 YNFKEQ. CDR3 length equals 17 residues. Trimming took 4 bases from V and 6 from J, leaving 22 bases between them. The CDR3 sequence: CASSLGPRQAPGNEQFF. CDR3 DNA: TGTGCCAGCAGCCTCGGGCCCCGACAGGCTCCGGGCAATGAGCAGTTCTTC.

This clonotype was recorded a few times. The V call is TRBV4-3, the J call TRBJ2-5; perhaps TRBD2 as D (6 bases). V dropped 0 bases and J dropped 5 bases, with 13 bases sitting between them. The V gene's germline CDR1 is LGHNA and CDR2 YSLEER. This CDR3 comprises 15 residues. CDR3 nucleotides: TGCGCCAGCAGCCAAGATCGAGGGGCGGGGGAGACCCAGTACTTC. Translated: CASSQDRGAGETQYF.

This clonotype showed up just a few times. V is TRBV7-6 and J is TRBJ2-7, with 12 bases identical to TRBD2. The J segment lost 0 bases and the V segment lost 1 base, leaving 1 base of the junction unmatched. The CDR3 extends over 16 amino acids. CDR1 is SGHVS and CDR2 is FNYEAQ in the germline V gene. The chain's CDR3 is CASSLELAGGSYEQYF. Written as DNA, the CDR3 is TGTGCCAGCAGCTTAGAACTAGCGGGGGGCTCCTACGAGCAGTACTTC.

This clonotype was picked up a small number of times. The rearrangement uses TRBV7-3 and TRBJ2-3; 7 nucleotides agree with TRBD2. V shed 2 bases and J 2 bases; nucleotides not matched to a gene: 13. CDR1 is SGHTA and CDR2 is FQGTGA in the germline V gene. The CDR3 has 18 amino acids. The CDR3 is CASSLRPSGAGNTDTQYF. The CDR3 DNA sequence: TGTGCCAGCAGCTTACGACCCTCCGGAGCGGGGAACACAGATACGCAGTATTTT.